The 22 T cell receptor beta chains presented below share a single source sample, sequenced in a study of T-cell memory formation after mild COVID-19. Via MiXCR, TCRdb re-called the 5' RACE reads, giving one row per CDR3 protein. The sample includes hundreds of thousands of distinct CDR3 sequences, 15% to 20% seen only once; the top ten take 8.1%. The source material was PBMCs or a T cell subset sorted from them (not recorded which). These receptors all stem from an adult woman who had mild COVID-19 (a few samples of this study predate the infection). Cell type and time point are not known.

This clonotype has more than one count but fewer than ten. The chain joins TRBV3-1 to TRBJ1-1; a possible D gene is TRBD1 (5 bases). Trimming removed 4 bases from V and 0 bases from J, with 15 bases in between. CDR3 length equals 16 residues. From germline, CDR1 is LGHDT and CDR2 YNNKEL (reference sequence). CDR3 in amino acids: CASSRRQTHLNTEAFF. CDR3 DNA: TGTGCCAGCAGCCGGCGACAGACACATTTGAACACTGAAGCTTTCTTT.

V is TRBV18 and J is TRBJ1-1; possibly TRBD1 for D (6 bases). The CDR3 length is 14 residues. V lost 8 bases and J 1 base, leaving 14 bases between the germline ends. CDR1 and CDR2 (germline): KGHSH, LQKENI. CDR3 DNA sequence: TGTGCCAGCGTAAAAACAGGGCAGAACACTGAAGCTTTCTTT. Its protein is CASVKTGQNTEAFF. Full variable domain (remainder filled in from reference TRBV18 and TRBJ1-1): NAGVMQNPRHLVRRRGQEARLRCSPMKGHSHVYWYRQLPEEGLKFMVYLQKENIIDESGMPKERFSAEFPKEGPSILRIQQVVRGDSAAYFCASVKTGQNTEAFFGQGTRLTVV.

In this sample, this clonotype turned up a few times. The CDR3 region is CASRPGQGAAGYTF. In DNA, the CDR3 is TGTGCCAGCAGACCGGGACAGGGGGCTGCTGGCTACACCTTC. The chain joins TRBV12-3 or TRBV12-4 to TRBJ1-2, with TRBD1 matching 12 bases. This CDR3 comprises 14 residues. Trimming took 6 bases from V and 7 from J; bases not matched to a gene: 6.

The chain combines TRBV21-1 with TRBJ2-5; the table gives TRBD2 as D, unverified against the DNA. TRBV21-1 is designated a pseudogene. The CDR3 consists of 16 residues. Here the CDR3 reads CASSKAGDFLWETQYF. The CDR3 region has the DNA TGTGCCAGCAGCAAAGCGGGGGACTTCTTGTGGGAGACCCAGTACTTC.

J is TRBJ1-2 and V is TRBV24-1; TRBD1 might be the D (6 bases). The V and J ends lost 10 bases and 2 bases respectively, with 16 bases between them. There are 14 residues in the CDR3. The germline V gene has CDR1 KGHDR and CDR2 SFDVKD. The CDR3, as DNA: TGTGCCACGCAGAGGGACACCCCAAACTATGGCTACACCTTC. Translation gives CATQRDTPNYGYTF.

Only a few counts were recorded for this clonotype. This chain links TRBV19 with TRBJ2-2; D uncertain. V was pared by 3 bases and J by 0 bases, with 5 bases between. The CDR3 is 14 residues long. CDR1 is LNHDA, CDR2 SQIVND, per germline (reference sequence). The CDR3 nucleotides read TGTGCCAGTAGTATCCACCCGAACACCGGGGAGCTGTTTTTT. Protein: CASSIHPNTGELFF.

The J gene is TRBJ1-3, the V gene TRBV7-2; 8 bases fit TRBD1. Germline V gene lookup returns CDR1 SGHTA and CDR2 FQGNSA. The CDR3 is 15 amino acids. After removal of 5 bases from V and 4 bases from J, the junction contained 7 bases not matched to a gene. This chain's CDR3 is CASSVQGASGNTIYF. The CDR3 DNA sequence: TGTGCCAGCAGCGTCCAGGGGGCCTCGGGAAACACCATATATTTT. Full variable domain (rest looked up from reference TRBV7-2 and TRBJ1-3): GAGVSQSPSNKVTEKGKDVELRCDPISGHTALYWYRQSLGQGLEFLIYFQGNSAPDKSGLPSDRFSAERTGGSVSTLTIQRTQQEDSAVYLCASSVQGASGNTIYFGEGSWLTVV.

The chain recombines TRBV29-1 with TRBJ1-5; 7 nucleotides agree with TRBD1. This CDR3 comprises 14 residues. Germline CDR1 reads SQVTM; CDR2 reads ANQGSEA. V lost 4 bases, J lost 2 bases, and 5 bases stayed unmatched. The CDR3 nucleotides read TGCAGCGTTGGGGAGACAGGGCGCAATCAGCCCCAGCATTTT. Translating gives CSVGETGRNQPQHF.

In its sample, this clonotype was seen a few times. This chain joins TRBV15 and TRBJ2-7, with 8 bases fitting TRBD1. This CDR3 has 15 amino acids. The germline V gene encodes CDR1 LNHNV and CDR2 YYDKDF (reference sequence). Trimming took 1 base from V and 5 from J; bases not matched to a gene: 7. The CDR3 sequence is CATSRGQGALDEQYF. As DNA, the CDR3 is TGTGCCACCAGCAGAGGCCAGGGGGCTTTGGACGAGCAGTACTTC.

The chain uses TRBV20-1 and TRBJ2-3; a possible D gene is TRBD2 (6 bases). V lost 6 bases, J lost 4 bases, and 17 bases lay in between. This CDR3 is 14 amino acids long. CDR1 DFQATT and CDR2 SNEGSKA come from the germline V gene (reference sequence). The CDR3 DNA follows: TGCAGTGCCCCCCGGGACTCCCAGGCAGATACGCAGTATTTT. Its protein is CSAPRDSQADTQYF.

This clonotype was detected only a few times. The gene calls are TRBV7-9 and TRBJ2-7; unclear D gene. The CDR3 contains 13 residues. V was clipped by 4 bases and J by 4 bases, with 11 bases between them. CDR1 and CDR2 (germline): SEHNR, FQNEAQ (reference sequence). The CDR3 loop is CASSSLDGYEQYF. In DNA, the CDR3 is TGTGCCAGCAGCTCACTCGACGGATACGAGCAGTACTTC.

This chain joins TRBV7-9 and TRBJ2-7, with 9 positions matching TRBD2. This CDR3 region has 18 residues. The germline gives CDR1 SEHNR, CDR2 FQNEAQ (reference sequence). After removal of 1 base from V and 0 bases from J, the junction contained 10 bases not matched to a gene. In nucleotides, the CDR3 is TGTGCCAGCAGCTTAGTAGCGGGAGCCCCCCAGACCTCCTACGAGCAGTACTTC. Translation: CASSLVAGAPQTSYEQYF.

The table lists this clonotype with many counts. The V and J genes are TRBV9 and TRBJ2-5; TRBD2 is a possible D gene (6 bases). The V gene lost 0 bases and the J gene lost 2 bases, with 8 bases spanning the gap. Germline V lookup: CDR1 SGDLS, CDR2 YYNGEE. This CDR3 region has 14 residues. As DNA, the CDR3 is TGTGCCAGCAGCGTAGGGACTACTCAAGAGACCCAGTACTTC. It is translated as CASSVGTTQETQYF. Drawing the rest from reference TRBV9 and TRBJ2-5, the complete variable domain is DSGVTQTPKHLITATGQRVTLRCSPRSGDLSVYWYQQSLDQGLQFLIQYYNGEERAKGNILERFSAQQFPDLHSELNLSSLELGDSALYFCASSVGTTQETQYFGPGTRLLVL.

This clonotype was recorded a few times. CDR3 in amino acids: CASSQDGSQPNTGELFF. CDR3 bases: TGTGCCAGCAGCCAAGATGGGAGCCAGCCGAACACCGGGGAGCTGTTTTTT. The rearrangement uses TRBV3-1 and TRBJ2-2; D perhaps matches TRBD2 (5 bases). V lost 0 bases, J lost 0 bases, and 11 bases lay in between. This CDR3 contains 17 residues. CDR1 and CDR2 (germline): LGHDT, YNNKEL (reference sequence).

In its sample, this clonotype was seen a few times. This sequence joins TRBV27 and TRBJ2-1; D remains unclear. The CDR3 runs 14 residues. Germline-derived CDR1 and CDR2 are MNHEY and SMNVEV (reference sequence). Trimming stripped 0 bases from V and 3 bases from J, with 6 bases between. The CDR3 nucleotides read TGTGCCAGCAGTTTATCCCCCCTCTACAATGAGCAGTTCTTC. Amino acids: CASSLSPLYNEQFF.

This clonotype was recorded at least ten times. This chain links TRBV4-3 with TRBJ2-3; D not certain. Trimming shortened V by 2 bases and J by 0 bases, and 6 bases separated the two germline ends. Germline CDR1 LGHNA, CDR2 YSLEER. The CDR3 is made up of 14 amino acids. CDR3 coding DNA: TGCGCCAGCAGCCAATTACAGAGCACAGATACGCAGTATTTT. As protein: CASSQLQSTDTQYF.

This clonotype turned up a few times. This chain links TRBV6-1 with TRBJ2-7; no definite D call. Looked up from germline, CDR1 is MNHNS and CDR2 is SASEGT. This CDR3 region has 11 residues. V gave up 2 bases and J gave up 6 bases, with 5 bases separating them. The chain's CDR3 is CASSEPGEQYF. Here the CDR3 DNA reads TGTGCCAGCAGTGAACCCGGCGAGCAGTACTTC.

CDR3 sequence: CASSLRAAEGYEQYF. The CDR3 DNA is TGTGCCAGCAGCTTGAGGGCAGCCGAAGGCTACGAGCAGTACTTC. The chain is built from TRBV6-2 or TRBV6-3 and TRBJ2-7, with D perhaps matching TRBD2 (5 bases). This CDR3 is 15 amino acids long. V lost 6 bases and J lost 3, with 18 bases in between. Looked up from germline, CDR1 is MNHEY and CDR2 is SVGEGT.

This chain joins TRBV20-1 and TRBJ1-4; D might be TRBD1 (5 bases). CDR1 and CDR2 (germline): DFQATT, SNEGSKA (reference sequence). CDR3 size: 13 residues. The ends were cut back, 3 bases at V and 5 bases at J, with 10 bases in the middle. CDR3 coding DNA: TGCAGTGCTAGGTCCGGGACCAATGAAAAACTGTTTTTT. It translates to CSARSGTNEKLFF.

This clonotype was detected many times. The CDR3 DNA is TGCAGTGCTTCTGACAACAGGGGGCAGGACTATGGCTACACCTTC. This encodes CSASDNRGQDYGYTF. The V and J genes are TRBV20-1 and TRBJ1-2; 9 bases map to TRBD1. After removal of 5 bases from V and 3 bases from J, the junction contained 10 bases not matched to a gene. The CDR3 length is 15 residues. Germline-derived CDR1 and CDR2 are DFQATT and SNEGSKA (reference sequence).

This clonotype was seen more than once but under ten times. This chain uses TRBV29-1 with TRBJ1-2; no firm D call. V gave up 5 bases and J gave up 5 bases, with 15 bases separating them. CDR3 length: 13 amino acids. The V gene's germline CDR1 is SQVTM and CDR2 ANQGSEA. The CDR3 loop reads CSVLFGSQYGYTF. CDR3 in DNA: TGCAGCGTTCTCTTCGGCAGTCAGTATGGCTACACCTTC.

At least ten counts were recorded for this clonotype. This chain uses TRBV5-1 with TRBJ2-1, with 9 bases identical to TRBD1. CDR1 and CDR2 (germline): SGHRS, YFSETQ. This CDR3 has 15 residues. J lost 7 bases, V lost 1 base, and 6 bases had no gene match. CDR3 in DNA: TGCGCCAGCAGCTTGTCCGGACAGGGGAAGAATGAGCAGTTCTTC. Residues: CASSLSGQGKNEQFF.